This passage covers 20 T cell receptor beta chains from one sample sequenced in a study of early T cells in non-severe SARS-CoV-2 infection. TCRdb reprocessed the 5' RACE reads with MiXCR, giving one entry per CDR3 protein. This sample has roughly 60,000 distinct CDR3 sequences; approximately 6.3% occur once, and the top ten carry more than 5%. This material consisted of whole blood, taken at baseline. The origin of the receptors is an adult who was a healthcare worker with PCR-confirmed SARS-CoV-2 infection or an uninfected control (not recorded which).

This clonotype was found many times. The chain carries TRBV24-1 and TRBJ2-5; D may be TRBD1 (6 bases). Trimming took 6 bases from V and 5 from J, leaving 18 bases between them. The CDR3 is 15 residues long. Germline-derived CDR1 and CDR2 are KGHDR and SFDVKD. This CDR3 reads CATSSVTGPTETQYF. CDR3 sequence (DNA): TGTGCCACCAGTTCTGTGACAGGACCGACGGAGACCCAGTACTTC.

This clonotype was detected a few times. The gene calls are TRBV7-9 and TRBJ1-1, with 7 bases identical to TRBD1. This CDR3 spans 13 amino acids. In germline, CDR1 is SEHNR, CDR2 FQNEAQ (reference sequence). The V and J ends lost 5 bases and 9 bases, in that order; junction bases with no gene match: 9. The CDR3 nucleotides read TGTGCCAGCAGCCCATCCGGGACAGAGAAAGCTTTCTTT. This sequence encodes CASSPSGTEKAFF.

This clonotype was recorded many times. The V call is TRBV5-1, the J call TRBJ2-7; TRBD1 is a possible D gene (6 bases). In germline, CDR1 is SGHRS, CDR2 YFSETQ. CDR3 length equals 16 residues. Between the trimmed V and J ends, which lost 4 bases and 3 bases, there was a span of 20 bases. The CDR3 nucleotides are TGCGCCAGCAGCCTGCTACAGGGATCAATCCTCTACGAGCAGTACTTC. It yields the protein CASSLLQGSILYEQYF.

Many counts were recorded for this clonotype. The chain links TRBV7-9 to TRBJ2-7; D gene ambiguous. The V end lost 2 bases, the J end lost 2 bases, and 10 bases lay between the germline ends. There are 14 residues in the CDR3. In germline, CDR1 is SEHNR, CDR2 FQNEAQ (reference sequence). The CDR3 region has the DNA TGTGCCAGCAGCTTAATGGCCGTAGCCTACGAGCAGTACTTC. Amino acids: CASSLMAVAYEQYF.

This chain connects TRBV28 to TRBJ2-5, with 7 nucleotides matching TRBD1. The CDR3 is made up of 13 amino acids. The V and J ends lost 6 bases and 4 bases, in that order; junction bases with no gene match: 5. CDR1 and CDR2 from the germline V gene are MDHEN and SYDVKM. The CDR3 loop is CASSPGGIETQYF. The CDR3 bases are TGTGCCAGCAGCCCAGGGGGTATAGAGACCCAGTACTTC. The variable domain in full, completed from reference TRBV28 and TRBJ2-5, reads DVKVTQSSRYLVKRTGEKVFLECVQDMDHENMFWYRQDPGLGLRLIYFSYDVKMKEKGDIPEGYSVSREKKERFSLILESASTNQTSMYLCASSPGGIETQYFGPGTRLLVL.

This clonotype was seen ten or more times. The rearrangement joins TRBV10-3 to TRBJ2-3; D is uncertain. The CDR3 has 14 residues. Trimming shortened V by 7 bases and J by 4 bases, and 15 bases separated the two germline ends. CDR1 and CDR2 from the germline V gene are ENHRY and SYGVKD. CDR3 residues: CAITGSIGPDTQYF. As DNA, the CDR3 is TGTGCCATCACCGGCTCCATTGGGCCAGATACGCAGTATTTT.

This clonotype came up many times. This chain links TRBV7-9 with TRBJ2-7; either TRBD1 or TRBD2 may supply D (5 bases each). This CDR3 is built from 14 residues. Germline loops: CDR1 SEHNR, CDR2 FQNEAQ (reference sequence). Trimming left V 1 base short and J 6 bases short, with 13 bases between. Here the CDR3 DNA reads TGTGCCAGCAGCTTAGGACTGGGGCGGGCCGAGCAGTACTTC. Its protein product is CASSLGLGRAEQYF.

This clonotype appeared many times. This rearrangement joins TRBV7-2 to TRBJ2-3; 9 bases are shared with TRBD2. Losses at the gene ends were 4 bases for V and 6 bases for J; bases not matched to a gene: 8. CDR3 size: 15 residues. The V gene's germline CDR1 is SGHTA and CDR2 FQGNSA. The CDR3 nucleotides are TGTGCCAGCAGCTGGGCGGCGGGGGGGGCTGATACGCAGTATTTT. Protein product: CASSWAAGGADTQYF.

The CDR3 spells CASSPGRGDYGYTF. CDR3 sequence (DNA): TGTGCCAGCAGCCCCGGCAGGGGAGACTATGGCTACACCTTC. The V call is TRBV7-9, the J call TRBJ1-2, with D possibly being TRBD1 (6 bases). Germline-derived CDR1 and CDR2 are SEHNR and FQNEAQ (reference sequence). The CDR3 runs 14 residues. Between the trimmed V and J ends, which lost 5 bases and 3 bases, there was a span of 13 bases.

Ten or more counts support this clonotype. This chain uses TRBV11-2 with TRBJ2-1, with TRBD2 identical over 9 bases. The V gene's germline CDR1 is SGHAT and CDR2 FQNNGV. V lost 4 bases, J lost 5 bases, and 6 bases stayed unmatched. This CDR3 spans 15 amino acids. The chain's CDR3 is CASSWRGGPNNEQFF. For the CDR3, the DNA is TGTGCCAGCAGCTGGCGGGGGGGCCCGAACAATGAGCAGTTCTTC.

This clonotype was observed a few times. This chain uses TRBV28 with TRBJ2-7; TRBD2 agrees at 11 bases. V shed 4 bases, J shed 0 bases, and the junction held 8 bases outside the gene matches. The CDR3 runs 17 residues. CDR1 is MDHEN and CDR2 is SYDVKM in the germline V gene. CDR3 protein: CASSSLTSGVSSYEQYF. The CDR3 bases are TGTGCCAGCAGTTCATTGACTAGCGGGGTGAGCTCCTACGAGCAGTACTTC.

This clonotype was counted at least ten times. The rearrangement uses TRBV4-3 and TRBJ2-1, with 7 positions matching TRBD2. CDR1 is LGHNA, CDR2 YSLEER, per germline. V was clipped by 4 bases and J by 7 bases; unmatched bases: 16. The CDR3 spans 17 residues. The CDR3 nucleotides are TGCGCCAGCAGCCCCGGGCGGTGGGGGGGGTTGGAAAATGAGCAGTTCTTC. It specifies CASSPGRWGGLENEQFF.

This clonotype was detected many times. V and J are TRBV20-1 and TRBJ2-7; 7 bases are a match to TRBD1. This CDR3 comprises 12 residues. Germline CDR1 reads DFQATT; CDR2 reads SNEGSKA (reference sequence). Trimming cost V 7 bases and J 3 bases; bases outside gene matches: 6. The CDR3 region has the DNA TGCAGTGTAGGAAGACAGGGCTACGAGCAGTACTTC. Protein sequence: CSVGRQGYEQYF.

This clonotype was detected a few times. The chain couples TRBV29-1 to TRBJ1-1; D is undetermined. There are 10 residues in the CDR3. Germline V gene data show CDR1 as SQVTM and CDR2 as ANQGSEA. V lost 7 bases and J 2 bases, leaving 5 bases between the germline ends. The CDR3 DNA reads TGCAGCGCCAGCAACACTGAAGCTTTCTTT. Translation: CSASNTEAFF.

The J gene is TRBJ2-7, the V gene TRBV6-5; 8 bases fit TRBD2. This CDR3 contains 14 residues. The germline V gene has CDR1 MNHEY and CDR2 SVGAGI. V was clipped by 3 bases and J by 3 bases; unmatched bases: 4. The CDR3 region has the DNA TGTGCCAGCAGTTATACGGGGGGGTTCTACGAGCAGTACTTC. Its protein is CASSYTGGFYEQYF.

This clonotype was seen only a few times. This chain joins TRBV4-2 and TRBJ1-5, with 7 nucleotides matching TRBD1. V gave up 1 base and J gave up 4 bases; unmatched junction bases: 4. Germline V gene sequence: CDR1 LGHNA, CDR2 YNFKEQ. The length of the CDR3 is 15 residues. The CDR3 DNA follows: TGTGCCAGCAGCCAAGGCCCAGGGGGAAATCAGCCCCAGCATTTT. This sequence encodes CASSQGPGGNQPQHF.

This clonotype was found a few times. The V and J genes are TRBV14 and TRBJ2-7, with a weak D call TRBD2 (6 bases). This CDR3 contains 17 residues. Germline loops: CDR1 SGHDN, CDR2 FVKESK. The V and J ends lost 1 base and 0 bases respectively, with 16 bases between them. In DNA, the CDR3 is TGTGCCAGCAGCCAAGGCATTAAGGCGGGGAGCTCCTACGAGCAGTACTTC. Translating gives CASSQGIKAGSSYEQYF.

The chain recombines TRBV2 with TRBJ2-6; perhaps TRBD2 as D (6 bases). The length of the CDR3 is 18 residues. Germline V lookup: CDR1 SNHLY, CDR2 FYNNEI. Trimming took off 3 bases at V and 0 bases at J, with 15 bases between the two ends. The CDR3 loop is CASSELWEVPSGANVLTF. In DNA, the CDR3 is TGTGCCAGCAGTGAGCTCTGGGAGGTTCCCTCTGGGGCCAACGTCCTGACTTTC.

In this sample, this clonotype turned up many times. V is TRBV6-2 or TRBV6-3 and J is TRBJ2-7; 9 bases align to TRBD2. Germline V lookup: CDR1 MNHEY, CDR2 SVGEGT. The V gene end was trimmed by 6 bases and the J gene end by 2 bases; junction bases not matched to a gene: 8. CDR3 length: 15 residues. The CDR3 DNA reads TGTGCCAGCAGAGACGGGACTAGCATAACCTACGAGCAGTACTTC. Its protein product is CASRDGTSITYEQYF.

This clonotype was detected ten times or more. The chain recombines TRBV13 with TRBJ1-4; 9 bases are a match to TRBD1. The V gene's germline CDR1 is PRHDT and CDR2 FYEKMQ (reference sequence). V was clipped by 3 bases and J by 8 bases; unmatched bases: 4. This CDR3 has 14 amino acids. CDR3 in amino acids: CASSFGTGQEKLFF. In DNA form, the CDR3 reads TGTGCCAGCAGCTTTGGGACAGGGCAAGAAAAACTGTTTTTT.